The sample holds one count of the clone carrying this T cell receptor beta chain. No antigen is known for it. The entry originates in a study of cytomegalovirus exposure and HLA in healthy donors. Across the whole study: A subsequent analysis stated that the roughly 130 validation repertoires were run on the same platform as the roughly 620 first-cohort repertoires.

Study-level findings and limits: Subsequent analysis showed first-cohort TCR clusters tending to co-occur in some 110 validation repertoires. Rare sequences made up most TCRs, while some public TCRs were found in many donors. Researchers reported that a few CMV-associated chains were confirmed in vitro as CMV antigen-specific.

Only in-frame clones appear in the TCRdb table, and some are missing; sequencing was by immunoSEQ multiplex PCR. This sample has some 120,000 clones, with just under 90% found just once. The TCR sequence derives from a young man in good health and CMV-seronegative. The sample was PBMCs.

Here the CDR3 reads CASSSQGEGPLNTEAFF. Here the CDR3 DNA reads TGTGCCAGCAGCTCACAGGGGGAGGGGCCCTTGAACACTGAAGCTTTCTTT. This chain joins TRBV13 and TRBJ1-1; 8 nucleotides line up with TRBD1. Germline CDR1 reads PRHDT; CDR2 reads FYEKMQ (reference sequence). The CDR3 covers 17 residues. Unmatched junction bases numbered 10, after V lost 4 bases and J lost 0 bases.